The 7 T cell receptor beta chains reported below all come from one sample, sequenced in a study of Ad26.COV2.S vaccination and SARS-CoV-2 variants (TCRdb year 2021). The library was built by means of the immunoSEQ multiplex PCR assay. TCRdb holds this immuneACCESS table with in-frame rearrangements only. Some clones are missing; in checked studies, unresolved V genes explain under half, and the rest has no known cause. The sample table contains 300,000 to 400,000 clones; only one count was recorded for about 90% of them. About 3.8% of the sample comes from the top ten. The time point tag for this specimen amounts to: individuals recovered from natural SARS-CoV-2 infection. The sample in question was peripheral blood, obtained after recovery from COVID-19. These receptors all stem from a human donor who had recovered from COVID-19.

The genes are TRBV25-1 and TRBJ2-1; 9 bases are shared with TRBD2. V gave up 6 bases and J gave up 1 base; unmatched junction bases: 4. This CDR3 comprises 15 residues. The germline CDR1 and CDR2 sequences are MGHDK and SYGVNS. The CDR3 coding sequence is TGTGCCAGCAGGCTAGCGGGGAGATCCTACAATGAGCAGTTCTTC. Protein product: CASRLAGRSYNEQFF.

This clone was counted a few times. DNA of the CDR3: TGTGCCAGCAGCTTAGCCAATCGTCCCCTCCACTTT. Encoded protein: CASSLANRPLHF. The chain joins TRBV7-9 to TRBJ1-6; no definite D call. The CDR3 extends over 12 amino acids. Deletions cut 0 bases from V and 13 bases from J, with 7 bases between. Germline V CDR1 and CDR2: SEHNR, FQNEAQ (reference sequence).

This chain's CDR3 is CAISESADQPQHF. DNA of the CDR3: TGTGCCATCAGTGAGTCGGCCGATCAGCCCCAGCATTTT. The chain couples TRBV10-3 to TRBJ1-5; D ambiguous. The CDR3 consists of 13 residues. The germline V and J ends were trimmed by 0 bases and 5 bases, with 5 bases remaining between them. CDR1 is ENHRY, CDR2 SYGVKD, per germline.

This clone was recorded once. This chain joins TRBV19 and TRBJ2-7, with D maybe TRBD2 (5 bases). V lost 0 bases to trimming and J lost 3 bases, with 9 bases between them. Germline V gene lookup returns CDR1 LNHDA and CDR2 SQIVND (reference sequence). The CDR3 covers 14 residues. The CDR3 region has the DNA TGTGCCAGTAGTATAGATCCGGGAAACTACGAGCAGTACTTC. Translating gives CASSIDPGNYEQYF. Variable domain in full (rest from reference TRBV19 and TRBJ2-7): DGGITQSPKYLFRKEGQNVTLSCEQNLNHDAMYWYRQDPGQGLRLIYYSQIVNDFQKGDIAEGYSVSREKKESFPLTVTSAQKNPTAFYLCASSIDPGNYEQYFGPGTRLTVT.

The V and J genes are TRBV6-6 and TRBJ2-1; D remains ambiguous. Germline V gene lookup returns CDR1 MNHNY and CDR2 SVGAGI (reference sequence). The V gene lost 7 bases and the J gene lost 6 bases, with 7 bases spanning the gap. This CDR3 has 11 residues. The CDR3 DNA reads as TGTGCCAGCACCCGTTCCAATGAGCAGTTCTTC. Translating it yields CASTRSNEQFF.

Here the CDR3 reads CASSASGDSGNTIYF. The CDR3 nucleotides read TGTGCCAGCAGCGCCTCAGGAGACTCTGGAAACACCATATATTTT. The rearrangement links TRBV7-2 to TRBJ1-3; D unclear. The germline V gene encodes CDR1 SGHTA and CDR2 FQGNSA. V gave up 5 bases and J gave up 0 bases, with 11 bases separating them. The CDR3 runs 15 residues.

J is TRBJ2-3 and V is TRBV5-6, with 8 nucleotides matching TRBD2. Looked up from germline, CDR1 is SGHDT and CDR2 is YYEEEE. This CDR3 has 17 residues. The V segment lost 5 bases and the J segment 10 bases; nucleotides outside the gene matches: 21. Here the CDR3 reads CASSSTDRDPREGAQYF. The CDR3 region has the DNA TGTGCCAGCAGTTCCACCGACCGGGACCCCCGGGAGGGAGCGCAGTATTTT.